This passage covers 28 T cell receptor beta chains from one sample sequenced in a study of shared clonotypes between healthy human individuals. CD45RO-negative CD8 cells positively selected for CCR7 made up the naive population, which excluded terminally differentiated effector memory CD45RA+ cells. Method: immunoSEQ multiplex PCR; TCRdb's copy keeps in-frame clones and lacks some. The table lists millions of clones, less than 95% of them singletons. Sequencing input: naive CD8+ T cells sorted from blood. These receptors were collected from a man aged 18 to 30 in good health.

The CDR3 nucleotides are TGTGCCAGCGGGGGAGCGGGAGCAAATGAGCAGTTCTTC. Its protein is CASGGAGANEQFF. The V gene is TRBV9, the J gene TRBJ2-1; 8 bases are a match to TRBD2. Germline V gene sequence: CDR1 SGDLS, CDR2 YYNGEE. This CDR3 contains 13 residues. With 7 bases clipped from V and 7 bases from J, the junction kept 7 bases outside the gene matches.

The genes are TRBV4-1 and TRBJ2-3; the match to TRBD1 covers 7 bases. Germline-derived CDR1 and CDR2 are MGHRA and YSYEKL. V shed 4 bases, J shed 2 bases, and the junction held 9 bases outside the gene matches. CDR3 length equals 16 residues. CDR3 nucleotides: TGCGCCAGCAGCCCCCGCGACAGGGATTCCACAGATACGCAGTATTTT. Amino acids: CASSPRDRDSTDTQYF.

The gene calls are TRBV4-3 and TRBJ2-2; D call uncertain. The CDR3 is made up of 16 amino acids. V was cut by 0 bases and J by 5 bases, with 13 bases left in between. CDR1 is LGHNA, CDR2 YSLEER, per germline. The DNA for the CDR3 is TGCGCCAGCAGCCAAGATGGGGATTTGTGGACCGGGGAGCTGTTTTTT. It yields the protein CASSQDGDLWTGELFF.

The gene calls are TRBV6-5 and TRBJ1-1, with D perhaps matching TRBD1 (6 bases). CDR3 length: 15 amino acids. Trimming took off 2 bases at V and 2 bases at J, with 12 bases between the two ends. Germline CDR1 MNHEY, CDR2 SVGAGI. The CDR3 sequence is CASSYDWGLNTEAFF. The DNA of the CDR3 is TGTGCCAGCAGTTACGATTGGGGGCTCAACACTGAAGCTTTCTTT.

The CDR3 loop reads CASSFEQRSYEQYF. The CDR3 nucleotides are TGTGCCAGCAGCTTTGAACAGCGGTCCTACGAGCAGTACTTC. This chain connects TRBV7-9 to TRBJ2-7; D is perhaps TRBD2 (5 bases). V lost 3 bases, J lost 1 base, and 10 bases lay in between. The CDR3 has 14 amino acids. The germline V gene has CDR1 SEHNR and CDR2 FQNEAQ (reference sequence). Full variable domain (missing parts from reference TRBV7-9 and TRBJ2-7): DTGVSQNPRHKITKRGQNVTFRCDPISEHNRLYWYRQTLGQGPEFLTYFQNEAQLEKSRLLSDRFSAERPKGSFSTLEIQRTEQGDSAMYLCASSFEQRSYEQYFGPGTRLTVT.

To note about this clone: A read error may be the cause here, since a much bigger clone is one base away. The sample holds other DNA sequences that translate to the same CDR3. This chain joins TRBV27 and TRBJ1-1, with D perhaps TRBD1 (6 bases). The CDR3 consists of 13 residues. Between the trimmed V and J ends, which lost 5 bases and 1 base, there was a span of 8 bases. Germline CDR1 and CDR2: MNHEY and SMNVEV (reference sequence). Written as DNA, the CDR3 is TGTGCCAGCAGTCTAGGGGGGAACACTGAAGCTTTCTTT. It specifies CASSLGGNTEAFF.

This chain joins TRBV5-1 and TRBJ2-3, with TRBD2 matching over 11 bases. This CDR3 contains 16 residues. The junction had 2 bases not matched to a gene; V was cut back by 0 bases and J by 2 bases. Germline values: CDR1 SGHRS, CDR2 YFSETQ. The CDR3 spells CASSLALAGDTDTQYF. CDR3 bases: TGCGCCAGCAGCTTGGCACTAGCGGGGGACACAGATACGCAGTATTTT. Full variable domain (remainder filled in from reference TRBV5-1 and TRBJ2-3): KAGVTQTPRYLIKTRGQQVTLSCSPISGHRSVSWYQQTPGQGLQFLFEYFSETQRNKGNFPGRFSGRQFSNSRSEMNVSTLELGDSALYLCASSLALAGDTDTQYFGPGTRLTVL.

This sequence joins TRBV7-2 and TRBJ1-1; 7 bases align to TRBD1. Germline V gives CDR1 SGHTA, CDR2 FQGNSA. The CDR3 contains 13 residues. Germline trimming cut 5 bases from V and 8 bases from J; bases unmatched to any gene: 8. CDR3 sequence (DNA): TGTGCCAGCAGCACAGACAGGGCCTCGGAAGCTTTCTTT. It is translated as CASSTDRASEAFF. The whole variable domain, remainder taken from reference TRBV7-2 and TRBJ1-1, is GAGVSQSPSNKVTEKGKDVELRCDPISGHTALYWYRQSLGQGLEFLIYFQGNSAPDKSGLPSDRFSAERTGGSVSTLTIQRTQQEDSAVYLCASSTDRASEAFFGQGTRLTVV.

The rearrangement joins TRBV6-5 to TRBJ1-1; TRBD1 matches 7 bases. Germline trimming cut 5 bases from V and 4 bases from J; bases unmatched to any gene: 10. Germline lookup yields CDR1 MNHEY and CDR2 SVGAGI. There are 15 residues in the CDR3. The CDR3 region is CASSPEDRVGTEAFF. CDR3 in DNA: TGTGCCAGCAGTCCAGAAGACAGGGTGGGCACTGAAGCTTTCTTT.

In nucleotides, the CDR3 is TGTGCCAGCAGTTTATCCAGCGGGAGTCGACACGAGCAGTACTTC. Translating it yields CASSLSSGSRHEQYF. The chain has TRBV27 and TRBJ2-7; 8 bases are shared with TRBD2. The germline gives CDR1 MNHEY, CDR2 SMNVEV (reference sequence). The CDR3 consists of 15 residues. The ends lost 0 bases at V and 5 bases at J; junction bases unmatched: 6.

The rearrangement joins TRBV7-9 to TRBJ1-1; weak D call: TRBD1 (5 bases). V was trimmed by 6 bases and J by 8 bases, leaving 7 bases between them. The CDR3 has 10 residues. Germline-derived CDR1 and CDR2 are SEHNR and FQNEAQ (reference sequence). The CDR3: CASSGGEAFF. The CDR3 bases are TGTGCCAGCAGTGGGGGGGAAGCTTTCTTT.

This clone has just a few counts. The rearrangement joins TRBV30 to TRBJ1-5, with D possibly matching TRBD1 (5 bases). This CDR3 is 15 amino acids long. Germline assignment: CDR1 GTSNPN and CDR2 SVGIG (reference sequence). V gave up 6 bases and J gave up 2 bases, with 17 bases separating them. The CDR3 spells CACTVPGLRNQPQHF. The CDR3 coding sequence is TGTGCCTGCACTGTTCCGGGACTCCGCAATCAGCCCCAGCATTTT. The variable domain in full, with the rest retrieved from reference TRBV30 and TRBJ1-5, is SQTIHQWPATLVQPVGSPLSLECTVEGTSNPNLYWYRQAAGRGLQLLFYSVGIGQISSEVPQNLSASRPQDRQFILSSKKLLLSDSGFYLCACTVPGLRNQPQHFGDGTRLSIL.

Details on this clone: The same CDR3 arises from other DNA sequences in this sample as well. This chain joins TRBV5-1 and TRBJ2-7; 8 nucleotides align to TRBD1. The V gene's germline CDR1 is SGHRS and CDR2 YFSETQ. The CDR3 contains 13 residues. With 2 bases clipped from V and 4 bases from J, the junction kept 2 bases outside the gene matches. As DNA, the CDR3 is TGCGCCAGCAGCTTAGGGGACAGGTACGAGCAGTACTTC. Translated, it gives CASSLGDRYEQYF.

This sequence joins TRBV5-6 and TRBJ2-2; D is undetermined. Germline V gene lookup returns CDR1 SGHDT and CDR2 YYEEEE. Trimming removed 2 bases from V and 4 bases from J, with 9 bases in between. The length of the CDR3 is 14 residues. For the CDR3, the DNA is TGTGCCAGCAGCTTTTCGCTTATCACCGGGGAGCTGTTTTTT. Translated: CASSFSLITGELFF.

The chain links TRBV15 to TRBJ2-7, with D perhaps matching TRBD1 (5 bases). Trimming stripped 1 base from V and 2 bases from J, with 9 bases between. CDR1 and CDR2 (germline): LNHNV, YYDKDF (reference sequence). The CDR3 is made up of 14 amino acids. For the CDR3, the DNA is TGTGCCACCAGCAGAGGCAGGGCGACCTACGAGCAGTACTTC. Encoded protein: CATSRGRATYEQYF.

The chain recombines TRBV4-1 with TRBJ2-1, with D possibly TRBD2 on 6 matching bases. Germline CDR1 is MGHRA and CDR2 is YSYEKL. V lost 2 bases, J lost 5 bases, and 7 bases lay in between. The CDR3 loop spans 13 amino acids. CDR3 sequence (DNA): TGCGCCAGCAGCCAAAGACTAGACAATGAGCAGTTCTTC. This sequence encodes CASSQRLDNEQFF.

The V gene is TRBV4-3, the J gene TRBJ2-1; D may correspond to TRBD1 or TRBD2 (7 bases each). V lost 5 bases and J lost 9, with 11 bases in between. In germline, CDR1 is LGHNA, CDR2 YSLEER. The CDR3 is made up of 12 amino acids. The CDR3 is CASSVRGGEQFF. CDR3 bases: TGCGCCAGCAGCGTCAGGGGGGGTGAGCAGTTCTTC.

The chain combines TRBV5-1 with TRBJ2-1; possible D gene TRBD2, 6 bases. The CDR3 runs to 13 residues. Germline CDR1 SGHRS, CDR2 YFSETQ. V was cut by 4 bases and J by 7 bases, with 12 bases left in between. The CDR3 protein is CASSADGGNEQFF. The CDR3 nucleotides are TGCGCCAGCAGCGCGGACGGAGGGAATGAGCAGTTCTTC.

Remarks on this clone: Other DNA sequences in this specimen translate into the identical CDR3. This rearrangement joins TRBV7-6 to TRBJ2-2, with no clear D. The CDR3 has 12 residues. V lost 4 bases to trimming and J lost 5 bases, with 5 bases between them. The germline V gene encodes CDR1 SGHVS and CDR2 FNYEAQ. The DNA of the CDR3 is TGTGCCAGCAGCTCTAATACCGGGGAGCTGTTTTTT. Translating it yields CASSSNTGELFF.

About this clone: In the same sample, other DNA sequences code for this CDR3. The rearrangement joins TRBV7-9 to TRBJ1-2; 7 bases fit TRBD1. The CDR3 runs 13 residues. The ends lost 4 bases at V and 5 bases at J; junction bases unmatched: 4. The germline gives CDR1 SEHNR, CDR2 FQNEAQ (reference sequence). This CDR3 reads CASSSGTDYGYTF. The DNA for the CDR3 is TGTGCCAGCAGCTCCGGGACAGATTATGGCTACACCTTC.

The V call is TRBV27, the J call TRBJ1-2; 9 bases line up with TRBD1. The junction had 9 bases not matched to a gene; V was cut back by 3 bases and J by 7 bases. CDR1 and CDR2 from the germline V gene are MNHEY and SMNVEV (reference sequence). This CDR3 has 15 amino acids. The CDR3 nucleotides are TGTGCCAGCAGTTTGAACCGACAGGGGGTAGGTGGCTACACCTTC. Its protein is CASSLNRQGVGGYTF.

The rearrangement links TRBV2 to TRBJ1-2; 9 bases are shared with TRBD1. CDR1 and CDR2 from the germline V gene are SNHLY and FYNNEI. V lost 6 bases to trimming and J lost 6 bases; unmatched junction nucleotides: 8. CDR3 size: 14 residues. CDR3 nucleotides: TGTGCCAGCAGGGAGGGACAGGGCCTAGATGGCTACACCTTC. Its protein product is CASREGQGLDGYTF.

This chain uses TRBV25-1 with TRBJ2-5, with D possibly being TRBD1 or TRBD2 (5 bases each). Between the trimmed V and J ends, which lost 0 bases and 2 bases, there was a span of 16 bases. CDR1 and CDR2 from the germline V gene are MGHDK and SYGVNS. This CDR3 has 17 amino acids. CDR3 sequence (DNA): TGTGCCAGCAGTGAATATCGCCCCAGGGAGTTACAAGAGACCCAGTACTTC. Its protein is CASSEYRPRELQETQYF. Combining the CDR3 with reference TRBV25-1 and TRBJ2-5 gives the whole variable domain EADIYQTPRYLVIGTGKKITLECSQTMGHDKMYWYQQDPGMELHLIHYSYGVNSTEKGDLSSESTVSRIRTEHFPLTLESARPSHTSQYLCASSEYRPRELQETQYFGPGTRLLVL.

The V and J genes are TRBV4-1 and TRBJ1-4, with D unclear. CDR1 and CDR2 from the germline V gene are MGHRA and YSYEKL. CDR3 length: 15 amino acids. Trimming took off 1 base at V and 3 bases at J, with 9 bases between the two ends. The CDR3 reads CASSQVYLPNEKLFF. The CDR3, as DNA: TGCGCCAGCAGCCAAGTCTACCTTCCTAATGAAAAACTGTTTTTT.

The rearrangement links TRBV9 to TRBJ2-3; TRBD2 is a possible D gene (5 bases). Germline CDR1 reads SGDLS; CDR2 reads YYNGEE. The V end lost 4 bases, the J end lost 2 bases, and 20 bases lay between the germline ends. This CDR3 is built from 17 residues. The CDR3 DNA reads as TGTGCCAGCAGCCCGACGGCTAGCCGTTACAACACAGATACGCAGTATTTT. This gives the protein CASSPTASRYNTDTQYF.

This clone was observed a single time. This chain connects TRBV7-9 to TRBJ2-7; possible D gene TRBD1, 5 bases. This CDR3 has 16 amino acids. Germline CDR1 SEHNR, CDR2 FQNEAQ (reference sequence). Trimming pared 2 bases from V and 5 bases from J, leaving 19 bases between. The CDR3 bases are TGTGCCAGCAGCTTAAATTTTGCAGGGTTCGACGACGAGCAGTACTTC. Protein sequence: CASSLNFAGFDDEQYF.

The rearrangement uses TRBV5-1 and TRBJ1-2, with D possibly being TRBD1 (6 bases). V shed 0 bases and J shed 8 bases, with 14 bases lying between them. This CDR3 has 14 amino acids. CDR1 and CDR2 from the germline V gene are SGHRS and YFSETQ. The CDR3 region is CASSLVAGEEGYTF. CDR3 bases: TGCGCCAGCAGCTTGGTCGCAGGGGAGGAGGGCTACACCTTC.

V usage is TRBV4-1 and J usage is TRBJ1-5; 8 bases map to TRBD1. The CDR3 runs to 16 residues. The V gene end was trimmed by 0 bases and the J gene end by 5 bases; junction bases not matched to a gene: 6. Germline loops: CDR1 MGHRA, CDR2 YSYEKL. The chain's CDR3 is CASSQDVPGGYQPQHF. The DNA of the CDR3 is TGCGCCAGCAGCCAAGATGTTCCAGGGGGCTATCAGCCCCAGCATTTT.